Each of the 18 T cell receptor beta chains below was sequenced from the same sample in a study of control samples from healthy donors and cancer patients. Clones were read by immunoSEQ multiplex PCR, and TCRdb kept only the in-frame ones, dropping some. The sample gives 150,000 to 200,000 clones, approximately 92% of which show up once; roughly 2.1% is in the top ten. The specimen sequenced was blood. All receptors come from a woman between 40 and 55 years old in good health.

This chain joins TRBV7-9 and TRBJ2-5; maybe TRBD2 (7 bases). CDR3 length: 15 residues. Trimming removed 5 bases from V and 5 bases from J, with 18 bases in between. Germline V gene sequence: CDR1 SEHNR, CDR2 FQNEAQ (reference sequence). This CDR3 reads CASSPQGLRSETQYF. In nucleotides, the CDR3 is TGTGCCAGCAGCCCACAGGGACTACGTTCGGAGACCCAGTACTTC.

This rearrangement joins TRBV7-8 to TRBJ2-3; TRBD2 matches at 10 bases. The CDR3 has 18 residues. Per the germline V gene, CDR1 is SGHVS and CDR2 is FQNEAQ. Trimming removed 2 bases from V and 6 bases from J; junction bases left unmatched: 14. The CDR3, as DNA: TGTGCCAGCAGCTTAAGTTTTCAAGCGGGGGGGCTAATGGATACGCAGTATTTT. Translating gives CASSLSFQAGGLMDTQYF. Together with reference TRBV7-8 and TRBJ2-3, the CDR3 gives the full variable domain: GAGVSQSPRYKVAKRGQDVALRCDPISGHVSLFWYQQALGQGPEFLTYFQNEAQLDKSGLPSDRFFAERPEGSVSTLKIQRTQQEDSAVYLCASSLSFQAGGLMDTQYFGPGTRLTVL.

V and J are TRBV2 and TRBJ2-2; D might be TRBD2 (6 bases). V lost 6 bases to trimming and J lost 6 bases, with 17 bases between them. This CDR3 has 15 amino acids. Germline V CDR1 and CDR2: SNHLY, FYNNEI. The CDR3 sequence: CASRDGATGAGELFF. CDR3 coding DNA: TGTGCCAGCAGGGATGGAGCGACGGGGGCCGGGGAGCTGTTTTTT.

The chain is built from TRBV2 and TRBJ2-7, with 9 bases matching TRBD1. After removal of 4 bases from V and 0 bases from J, the junction contained 7 bases not matched to a gene. Germline loops: CDR1 SNHLY, CDR2 FYNNEI. This CDR3 is 16 amino acids long. CDR3 nucleotide sequence: TGTGCCAGCAGTGTAGGCCCGGGACAGGGCTCCTACGAGCAGTACTTC. It codes for CASSVGPGQGSYEQYF.

The chain employs TRBV19 and TRBJ1-6; D unclear. Germline V lookup: CDR1 LNHDA, CDR2 SQIVND (reference sequence). V lost 3 bases to trimming and J lost 10 bases, with 16 bases between them. The CDR3 is 15 residues long. The CDR3 sequence is CASSITPFSSSPLHF. The CDR3 nucleotides are TGTGCCAGTAGTATCACTCCCTTCTCGTCCTCACCCCTCCACTTT.

V usage is TRBV27 and J usage is TRBJ1-1; 9 bases line up with TRBD1. The germline V gene encodes CDR1 MNHEY and CDR2 SMNVEV (reference sequence). CDR3 length equals 14 residues. With V trimmed by 6 bases and J by 5 bases, 7 bases remained unmatched. CDR3 coding DNA: TGTGCCAGCAGGGACAGGGGTGACTCGACTGAAGCTTTCTTT. Amino acid sequence: CASRDRGDSTEAFF.

The V and J genes are TRBV6-6 and TRBJ1-1; D ambiguous. This CDR3 has 11 residues. V lost 6 bases and J lost 5, with 7 bases in between. Germline lookup yields CDR1 MNHNY and CDR2 SVGAGI (reference sequence). CDR3 sequence: CASRGRTEAFF. The CDR3 region has the DNA TGTGCCAGCAGGGGAAGGACTGAAGCTTTCTTT.

This clone was recorded only once. J is TRBJ1-3 and V is TRBV5-4; no reliable D call. The germline CDR1 and CDR2 sequences are SGHNT and YYREEE (reference sequence). The CDR3 length is 17 residues. V gave up 3 bases and J gave up 4 bases, with 20 bases separating them. This chain's CDR3 is CASSSKSHNRKGNTIYF. CDR3 DNA: TGTGCCAGCAGCTCGAAGTCACATAACCGGAAGGGAAACACCATATATTTT.

The CDR3, as DNA: TGTGCCATCAGTGAGCGGATACTAAATGAAAAACTGTTTTTT. It encodes CAISERILNEKLFF. V is TRBV10-3 and J is TRBJ1-4, with D unresolved. Trimming left V 2 bases short and J 5 bases short, with 9 bases between. Germline CDR1 reads ENHRY; CDR2 reads SYGVKD. The CDR3 extends over 14 amino acids.

The chain uses TRBV27 and TRBJ2-5; 11 bases agree with TRBD2. V was clipped by 5 bases and J by 5 bases; unmatched bases: 4. This CDR3 is 14 amino acids long. CDR1 is MNHEY, CDR2 SMNVEV, per germline (reference sequence). CDR3 sequence reads: CASSLSGGAETQYF. The CDR3 DNA follows: TGTGCCAGCAGTCTTAGCGGGGGGGCGGAGACCCAGTACTTC.

V is TRBV5-6 and J is TRBJ1-2, with 7 bases fitting TRBD1. The V and J ends lost 4 bases and 7 bases, in that order; junction bases with no gene match: 4. CDR1 and CDR2 (germline): SGHDT, YYEEEE. The CDR3 loop spans 12 amino acids. CDR3 nucleotide sequence: TGTGCCAGCAGCGGAACAGGGGCTGGCTACACCTTC. Protein: CASSGTGAGYTF.

The gene calls are TRBV29-1 and TRBJ2-7; 9 bases map to TRBD2. CDR1 SQVTM and CDR2 ANQGSEA come from the germline V gene. The CDR3 totals 17 residues. The J segment lost 4 bases and the V segment lost 5 bases, leaving 18 bases of the junction unmatched. CDR3 protein: CSVPPHLAGYTSYEQYF. The CDR3 DNA reads as TGCAGCGTTCCGCCCCACCTAGCGGGGTATACCAGTTACGAGCAGTACTTC.

V usage is TRBV3-1 (or the pseudogene TRBV3-2) and J usage is TRBJ2-3, with a tentative D call TRBD1 (6 bases). Trimming cost V 4 bases and J 0 bases, with 11 bases left between them. The CDR3 consists of 15 residues. The germline V gene encodes CDR1 LGHDT and CDR2 YNNKEL (reference sequence). The CDR3 region has the DNA TGTGCCAGCAGCCCGGACAGATCTAGCACAGATACGCAGTATTTT. It encodes CASSPDRSSTDTQYF.

The chain uses TRBV9 and TRBJ2-3; 9 nucleotides match TRBD1. After removal of 3 bases from V and 4 bases from J, the junction contained 6 bases not matched to a gene. The CDR3 extends over 15 amino acids. The germline V gene encodes CDR1 SGDLS and CDR2 YYNGEE. CDR3 amino acids: CASSAGDRAADTQYF. CDR3 bases: TGTGCCAGCAGCGCAGGGGACAGGGCTGCAGATACGCAGTATTTT.

To note about this clone: Sequence at one end of the junction differs from germline and may be a read error. The genes are TRBV9 and TRBJ2-3; perhaps D is TRBD1 or TRBD2 (6 bases each). This CDR3 is built from 14 residues. Germline V gene lookup returns CDR1 SGDLS and CDR2 YYNGEE. The CDR3 loop is CASTLKGGTDTQYF. For the CDR3, the DNA is TGTGCCAGCACCCTTAAGGGGGGCACCGATACGCAGTATTTT.

V usage is TRBV5-1 and J usage is TRBJ1-2; 8 bases map to TRBD1. Germline CDR1 is SGHRS and CDR2 is YFSETQ. V dropped 4 bases and J dropped 3; count of bases not matched to a gene: 5. The CDR3 length is 14 residues. CDR3 sequence reads: CASSREQGDYGYTF. The CDR3 DNA follows: TGCGCCAGCAGCCGCGAACAGGGGGACTATGGCTACACCTTC.

The chain uses TRBV5-1 and TRBJ2-7; the match to TRBD2 covers 8 bases. J gave up 5 bases and V 4 bases, and 8 bases lay outside the gene matches. The CDR3 is made up of 14 amino acids. The germline V gene encodes CDR1 SGHRS and CDR2 YFSETQ. Here the CDR3 reads CASSPGGGPNEQYF. The CDR3 DNA is TGCGCCAGCAGCCCGGGGGGGGGCCCCAACGAGCAGTACTTC. The full variable domain, its missing parts supplied by reference TRBV5-1 and TRBJ2-7, is KAGVTQTPRYLIKTRGQQVTLSCSPISGHRSVSWYQQTPGQGLQFLFEYFSETQRNKGNFPGRFSGRQFSNSRSEMNVSTLELGDSALYLCASSPGGGPNEQYFGPGTRLTVT.

A single count supports this clone. The chain uses TRBV4-1 and TRBJ2-3; 7 nucleotides match TRBD1. The CDR3 has 14 residues. CDR1 MGHRA and CDR2 YSYEKL come from the germline V gene. Unmatched junction bases numbered 7, after V lost 1 base and J lost 9 bases. CDR3 DNA sequence: TGCGCCAGCAGCCAAGCCAAAGGACAGGAGACGCAGTATTTT. Protein sequence: CASSQAKGQETQYF.